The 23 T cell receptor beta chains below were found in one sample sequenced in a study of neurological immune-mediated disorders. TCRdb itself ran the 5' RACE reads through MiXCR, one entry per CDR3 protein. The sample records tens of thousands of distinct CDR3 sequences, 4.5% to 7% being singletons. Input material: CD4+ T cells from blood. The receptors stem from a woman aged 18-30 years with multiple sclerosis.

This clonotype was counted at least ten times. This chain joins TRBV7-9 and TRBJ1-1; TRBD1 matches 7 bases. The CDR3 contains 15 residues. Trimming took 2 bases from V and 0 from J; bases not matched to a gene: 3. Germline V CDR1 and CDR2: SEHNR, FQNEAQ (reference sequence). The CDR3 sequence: CASSLPGQMNTEAFF. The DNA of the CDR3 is TGTGCCAGCAGCTTACCGGGACAGATGAACACTGAAGCTTTCTTT.

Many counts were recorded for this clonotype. The CDR3: CASNLRGGGTDTQYF. CDR3 coding DNA: TGTGCCAGCAACCTACGGGGGGGCGGGACAGATACGCAGTATTTT. The chain employs TRBV7-2 and TRBJ2-3; 8 nucleotides line up with TRBD2. This CDR3 spans 15 amino acids. Germline trimming cut 7 bases from V and 3 bases from J; bases unmatched to any gene: 9. CDR1 and CDR2 from the germline V gene are SGHTA and FQGNSA.

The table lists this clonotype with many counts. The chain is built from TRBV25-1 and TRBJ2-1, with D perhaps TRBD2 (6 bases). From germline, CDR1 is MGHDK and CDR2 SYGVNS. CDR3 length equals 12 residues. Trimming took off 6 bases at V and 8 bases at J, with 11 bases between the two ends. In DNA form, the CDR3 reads TGTGCCAGCAGCGGGAGTTCCCATGAGCAGTTCTTC. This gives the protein CASSGSSHEQFF.

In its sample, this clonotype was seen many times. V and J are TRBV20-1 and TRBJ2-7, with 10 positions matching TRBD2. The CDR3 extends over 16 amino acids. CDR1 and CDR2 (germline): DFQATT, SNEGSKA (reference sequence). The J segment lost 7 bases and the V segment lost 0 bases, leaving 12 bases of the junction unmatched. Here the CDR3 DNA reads TGCAGTGCTAGAGATCAACTAGCGGGAACTTGGGGGGAGCAGTACGTC. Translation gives CSARDQLAGTWGEQYV.

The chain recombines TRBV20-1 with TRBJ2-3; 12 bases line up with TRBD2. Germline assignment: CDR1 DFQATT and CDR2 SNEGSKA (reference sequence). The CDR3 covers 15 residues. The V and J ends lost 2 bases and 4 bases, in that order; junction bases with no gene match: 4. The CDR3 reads CSARTLAGGADTQYF. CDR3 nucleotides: TGCAGTGCTAGAACACTAGCGGGAGGCGCAGATACGCAGTATTTT.

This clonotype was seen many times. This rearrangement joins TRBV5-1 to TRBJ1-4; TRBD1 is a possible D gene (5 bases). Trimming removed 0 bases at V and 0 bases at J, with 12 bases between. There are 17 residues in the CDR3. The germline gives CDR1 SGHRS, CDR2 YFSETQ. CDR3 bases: TGCGCCAGCAGCTTGGTGAGGGGAACCGCAACTAATGAAAAACTGTTTTTT. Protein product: CASSLVRGTATNEKLFF.

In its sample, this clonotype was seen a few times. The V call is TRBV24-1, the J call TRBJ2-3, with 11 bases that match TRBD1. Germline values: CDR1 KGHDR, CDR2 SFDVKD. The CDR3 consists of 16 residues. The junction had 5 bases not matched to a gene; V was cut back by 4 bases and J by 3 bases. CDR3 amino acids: CATSEGGQGATDTQYF. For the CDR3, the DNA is TGTGCCACCAGTGAGGGAGGACAGGGGGCTACAGATACGCAGTATTTT.

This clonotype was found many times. Written as DNA, the CDR3 is TGTGCCAGCAGTTACTCGTGGGTGAGCTCCTACGAGCAGTACTTC. Translation gives CASSYSWVSSYEQYF. V usage is TRBV6-5 and J usage is TRBJ2-7, with D hard to call. The CDR3 contains 15 residues. The V and J ends lost 0 bases and 0 bases respectively, with 9 bases between them. Germline loops: CDR1 MNHEY, CDR2 SVGAGI.

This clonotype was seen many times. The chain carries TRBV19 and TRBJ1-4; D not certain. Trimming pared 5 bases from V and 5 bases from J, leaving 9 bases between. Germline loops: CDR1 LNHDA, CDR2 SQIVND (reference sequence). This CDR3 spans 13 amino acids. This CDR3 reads CASSPHENEKLFF. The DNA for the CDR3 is TGTGCCAGTAGTCCGCACGAAAATGAAAAACTGTTTTTT.

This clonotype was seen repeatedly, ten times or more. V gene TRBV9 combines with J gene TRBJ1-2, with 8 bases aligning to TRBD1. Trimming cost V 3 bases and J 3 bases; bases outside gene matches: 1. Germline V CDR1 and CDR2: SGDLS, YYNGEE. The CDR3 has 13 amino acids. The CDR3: CASSATGDYGYTF. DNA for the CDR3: TGTGCCAGCAGCGCGACAGGGGACTATGGCTACACCTTC.

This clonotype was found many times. Written as DNA, the CDR3 is TGCGCCAGCAGCCTTGCTGGCCAGGCAGGTACTGAAGCTTTCTTT. Its translation: CASSLAGQAGTEAFF. The rearrangement joins TRBV5-1 to TRBJ1-1; D ambiguous. From germline, CDR1 is SGHRS and CDR2 YFSETQ. The CDR3 runs 15 residues. The V and J ends lost 4 bases and 5 bases respectively, with 18 bases between them.

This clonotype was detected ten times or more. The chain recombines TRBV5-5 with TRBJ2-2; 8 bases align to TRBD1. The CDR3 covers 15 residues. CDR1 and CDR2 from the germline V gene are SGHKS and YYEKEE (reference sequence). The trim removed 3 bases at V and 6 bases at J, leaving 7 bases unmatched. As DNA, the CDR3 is TGTGCCAGCAGCTCCAGGGGGCTGGATTCCGGGGAGCTGTTTTTT. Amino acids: CASSSRGLDSGELFF.

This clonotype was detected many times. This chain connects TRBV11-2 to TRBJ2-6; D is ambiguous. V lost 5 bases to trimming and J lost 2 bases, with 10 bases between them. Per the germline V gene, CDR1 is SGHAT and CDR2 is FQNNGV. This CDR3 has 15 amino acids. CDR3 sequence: CASSRRGPGANVLTF. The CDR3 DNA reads TGTGCCAGCAGCCGACGTGGCCCTGGGGCCAACGTCCTGACTTTC.

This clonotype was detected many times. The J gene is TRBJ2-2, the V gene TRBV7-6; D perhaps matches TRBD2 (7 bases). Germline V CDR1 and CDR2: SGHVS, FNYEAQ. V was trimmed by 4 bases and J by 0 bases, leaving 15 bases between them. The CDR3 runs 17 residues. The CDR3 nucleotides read TGTGCCAGCAGCTCCATTGGGGGGGGCGCGAACACCGGGGAGCTGTTTTTT. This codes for CASSSIGGGANTGELFF.

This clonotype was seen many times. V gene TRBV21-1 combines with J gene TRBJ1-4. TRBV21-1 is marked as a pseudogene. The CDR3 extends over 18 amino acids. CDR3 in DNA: TGTGCCAGCACCACAAGTGAGAAACAAGAGGGAACTAATGAAAAACTGTTTTTT. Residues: CASTTSEKQEGTNEKLFF.

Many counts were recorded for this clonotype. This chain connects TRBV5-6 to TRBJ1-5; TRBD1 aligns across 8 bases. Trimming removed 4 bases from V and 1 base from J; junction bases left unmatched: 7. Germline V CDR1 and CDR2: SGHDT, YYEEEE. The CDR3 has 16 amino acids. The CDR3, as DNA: TGTGCCAGCAGCCTTCGGACAGGGACGAGCAATCAGCCCCAGCATTTT. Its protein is CASSLRTGTSNQPQHF.

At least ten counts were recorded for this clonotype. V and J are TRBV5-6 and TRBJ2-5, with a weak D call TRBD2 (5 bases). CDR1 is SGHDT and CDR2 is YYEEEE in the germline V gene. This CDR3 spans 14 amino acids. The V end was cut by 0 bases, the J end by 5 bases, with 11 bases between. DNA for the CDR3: TGTGCCAGCAGCTTGGTTCTGAAGCGGGAGACCCAGTACTTC. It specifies CASSLVLKRETQYF. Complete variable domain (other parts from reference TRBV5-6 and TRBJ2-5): DAGVTQSPTHLIKTRGQQVTLRCSPKSGHDTVSWYQQALGQGPQFIFQYYEEEERQRGNFPDRFSGHQFPNYSSELNVNALLLGDSALYLCASSLVLKRETQYFGPGTRLLVL.

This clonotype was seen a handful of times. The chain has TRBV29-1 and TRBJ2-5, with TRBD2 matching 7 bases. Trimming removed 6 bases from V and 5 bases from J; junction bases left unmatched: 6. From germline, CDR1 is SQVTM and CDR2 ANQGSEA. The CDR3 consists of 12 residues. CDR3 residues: CSVPGEGETQYF. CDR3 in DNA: TGCAGCGTCCCGGGGGAGGGGGAGACCCAGTACTTC. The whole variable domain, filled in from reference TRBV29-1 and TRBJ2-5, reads SAVISQKPSRDICQRGTSLTIQCQVDSQVTMMFWYRQQPGQSLTLIATANQGSEATYESGFVIDKFPISRPNLTFSTLTVSNMSPEDSSIYLCSVPGEGETQYFGPGTRLLVL.

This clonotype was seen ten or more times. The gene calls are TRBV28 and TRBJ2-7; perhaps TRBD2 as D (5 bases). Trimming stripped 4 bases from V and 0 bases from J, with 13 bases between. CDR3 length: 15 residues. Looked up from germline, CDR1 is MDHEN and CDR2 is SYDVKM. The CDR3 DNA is TGTGCCAGCAGTTCCCCCCGTGGAGGCTCCTACGAGCAGTACTTC. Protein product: CASSSPRGGSYEQYF.

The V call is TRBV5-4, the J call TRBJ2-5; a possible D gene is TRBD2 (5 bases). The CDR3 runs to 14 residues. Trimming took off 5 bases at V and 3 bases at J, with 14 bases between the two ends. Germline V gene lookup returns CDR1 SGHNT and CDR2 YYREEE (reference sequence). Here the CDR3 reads CASRRGWGEETQYF. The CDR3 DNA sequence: TGTGCCAGCAGACGGGGATGGGGTGAAGAGACCCAGTACTTC.

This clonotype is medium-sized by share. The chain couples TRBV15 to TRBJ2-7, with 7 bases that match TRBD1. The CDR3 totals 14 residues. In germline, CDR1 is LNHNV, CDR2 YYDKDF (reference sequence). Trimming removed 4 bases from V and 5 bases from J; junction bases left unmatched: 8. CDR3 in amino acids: CATSKGGAGNEQYV. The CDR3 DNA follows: TGTGCCACCAGCAAAGGGGGCGCAGGGAACGAGCAGTACGTC.

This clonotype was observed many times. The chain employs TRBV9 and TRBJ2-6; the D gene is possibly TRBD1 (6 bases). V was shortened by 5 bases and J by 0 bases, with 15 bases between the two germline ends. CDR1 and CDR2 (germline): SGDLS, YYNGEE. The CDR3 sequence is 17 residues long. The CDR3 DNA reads TGTGCCAGCAGAGGACAGACGTCCACCTCTGGGGCCAACGTCCTGACTTTC. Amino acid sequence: CASRGQTSTSGANVLTF.

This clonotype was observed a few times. The CDR3 DNA reads TGCGCCAGCAGCTCTCACCGGGACAGGGACGACTATGGCTACACCTTC. Translated: CASSSHRDRDDYGYTF. V is TRBV4-1 and J is TRBJ1-2; 9 bases match TRBD1. V shed 5 bases and J 3 bases; nucleotides not matched to a gene: 10. The CDR3 extends over 16 amino acids. Looked up from germline, CDR1 is MGHRA and CDR2 is YSYEKL.